The T cell receptor beta chain under discussion was sequenced for a study of early T cells in non-severe SARS-CoV-2 infection. Overall study context: RNA in bulk from unsorted whole blood was sequenced, and chains were unpaired.

The protocol attached unique molecular identifiers to individual cDNA molecules. TCRdb used MiXCR to reprocess the 5' RACE reads, holding one entry per CDR3 protein. The sample gives fewer than 80,000 distinct CDR3 sequences, 12% of which show up once; about 1% is in the top ten. Germline CDR1 is SGHNT and CDR2 is YYREEE (reference sequence). The ends were cut back, 2 bases at V and 6 bases at J, with 7 bases in the middle. The CDR3 is 12 residues long. The table lists this clonotype with a few counts. The sample was whole blood, taken at baseline. The rearrangement joins TRBV5-4 to TRBJ2-3, with D possibly TRBD2 on 5 matching bases. The sequence derives from an adult who was a healthcare worker with PCR-confirmed SARS-CoV-2 infection or an uninfected control (not recorded which). The donor label of this sample is uncertain. CDR3 nucleotides: TGTGCCAGCAGCTTTTCGGGGGATACGCAGTATTTT. It codes for CASSFSGDTQYF.